This T cell receptor (beta chain) originates from a study of blood T cell repertoires in COVID-19. The overall study: COVID-19 samples, acute and convalescent, were from the United States, Italy and Spain. In each case, the material was cDNA or gDNA derived from T cells, B-cell-depleted T cells, or PBMCs.

The CDR3 is made up of 13 amino acids. Deletions cut 11 bases from V and 5 bases from J, with 18 bases between. The germline gives CDR1 ENHRY, CDR2 SYGVKD. Original data processing: Reference gene primer amplification gave estimated nucleated cell counts. Using immunoSEQ multiplex PCR, the repertoire was profiled, and TCRdb retains in-frame clones only, with some absent. The V and J calls and the clone size are those of that table, but D and trimming were determined from the DNA. This sample has 150,000 or so clones, with roughly 85% found just once. The chain is built from TRBV10-3 and TRBJ1-2; a weak D match, TRBD1 (5 bases). Sequencing input: peripheral blood. The TCR sequence derives from a man aged 60 to 69 with acute or convalescent COVID-19. The CDR3 sequence: CAARRDEGYGYTF. For the CDR3, the DNA is TGTGCCGCCCGGCGGGACGAGGGTTATGGCTACACCTTC.